This T cell receptor (beta chain) was sequenced in a study of blood T cells in healthy people across ages. The use of a sample-barcoded 5' primer and a J-beta primer mix characterized a second PCR of 7 to 11 cycles. Via MiXCR, TCRdb re-called the 5' RACE reads, giving one row per CDR3 protein. Here the sample spans about a million distinct CDR3 sequences, 35% to 45% being singletons. The TCR was taken from a man in his late teens or twenties in good health. The source material was blood.

CDR3 DNA: TGTGCCAGCAGCTTAGCCTTAGGGCGGACTGGAAACACCATATATTTT. Translating it yields CASSLALGRTGNTIYF. This chain connects TRBV7-2 to TRBJ1-3; D gene uncertain. In germline, CDR1 is SGHTA, CDR2 FQGNSA. V was trimmed by 0 bases and J by 2 bases, leaving 11 bases between them. The CDR3 has 16 residues.